This T cell receptor (beta chain) is from a study of PD-1 blockade in classical Hodgkin lymphoma. Study-wide results and caveats: Reports indicated that newly diagnosed patients had lower baseline TCR diversity than healthy donors did. The origin of the repertoire differences remains undefined, with disease activity or prior therapy as possible causes. While CD8+ TCR diversity did not rise significantly by C4D1, CD4+ TCR diversity did.

V was trimmed by 3 bases and J by 5 bases, leaving 13 bases between them. This CDR3 has 14 residues. CDR1 MNHGY and CDR2 SVAAGI come from the germline V gene. Every patient relapsed after autologous stem cell transplantation, and brentuximab vedotin exposure varied. Details on this clone: The antigen remains undetermined.

Sequencing used immunoSEQ multiplex PCR; TCRdb keeps in-frame clones, though not all of them. Altogether about 15,000 clones are present, over 60% being singletons, with the ten largest covering roughly 10%. This clonotype originated in a human donor with classical Hodgkin lymphoma. This rearrangement joins TRBV6-9 to TRBJ1-1, with a weak D call TRBD1 (5 bases). The sample here was peripheral blood mononuclear cells (PBMCs), taken at baseline. CDR3 in DNA: TGTGCCAGCAGTTACCTCCAGGGAAATACTGAAGCTTTCTTT. This sequence encodes CASSYLQGNTEAFF.